This T cell receptor beta chain was documented in a study of identical twins. Germline values: CDR1 ENHRY, CDR2 SYGVKD. Trimming pared 3 bases from V and 8 bases from J, leaving 19 bases between. This CDR3 is 15 amino acids long. This clonotype was observed many times. TCRdb called the 5' RACE reads again in MiXCR, with one record for every CDR3 protein. The profile shows some 900,000 distinct CDR3 sequences, more than 9% of them singletons. The sample also formed part of further work on yellow fever vaccine responses in identical twins.

The sample taken for sequencing was PBMCs. This rearrangement joins TRBV10-3 to TRBJ1-2; D unclear. The source is a woman aged 18 to 35 in good health. The DNA for the CDR3 is TGTGCCATCAGTGAAGATGACCTAATGCGTTTGGGCTACACCTTC. Encoded protein: CAISEDDLMRLGYTF.